What follows are 5 T cell receptor beta chains derived from one specimen sequenced in a study of CD8+ T cells in alopecia areata. Following RNA extraction, reverse transcription yielded cDNA that acted as the sequencing template. TCRdb's table, derived via immunoSEQ multiplex PCR, lists solely in-frame clones and lacks some. Among around 200,000 clones listed, 64% were seen once. Treatment: oral pan-JAK inhibitor, 5-10 mg twice daily. Sequences were derived from CD4+ T cells sorted from blood, sampled at week 4, from a patient treated with tofacitinib. The source is a human donor with alopecia areata.

This chain uses TRBV9 with TRBJ2-5; the D gene is possibly TRBD1 (5 bases). V gave up 3 bases and J gave up 0 bases, with 9 bases separating them. Germline values: CDR1 SGDLS, CDR2 YYNGEE. CDR3 length: 14 residues. CDR3 sequence (DNA): TGTGCCAGCAGCGCAAGACAGTACCAAGAGACCCAGTACTTC. Its protein product is CASSARQYQETQYF.

V and J are TRBV4-1 and TRBJ2-7; 13 nucleotides match TRBD2. V shed 0 bases and J 4 bases; nucleotides not matched to a gene: 12. This CDR3 spans 19 amino acids. The germline gives CDR1 MGHRA, CDR2 YSYEKL. CDR3 region: CASSQDGGKGLAGAYEQYF. The DNA for the CDR3 is TGCGCCAGCAGCCAAGATGGGGGAAAAGGACTAGCGGGAGCTTACGAGCAGTACTTC.

The CDR3 reads CAWDRQGSNEKLFF. As DNA, the CDR3 is TGTGCCTGGGACCGACAGGGATCTAATGAAAAACTGTTTTTT. V is TRBV30 and J is TRBJ1-4, with 7 bases fitting TRBD1. The junction had 6 bases not matched to a gene; V was cut back by 5 bases and J by 3 bases. CDR1 is GTSNPN, CDR2 SVGIG, per germline (reference sequence). The CDR3 has 14 residues.

This clone showed up just a few times. The V call is TRBV15, the J call TRBJ1-6; D gene uncertain. CDR1 and CDR2 from the germline V gene are LNHNV and YYDKDF (reference sequence). The CDR3 totals 15 residues. V was cut by 3 bases and J by 0 bases, with 6 bases left in between. In DNA, the CDR3 is TGTGCCACCAGCAGCGGGAGCTCCTATAATTCACCCCTCCACTTT. The encoded protein is CATSSGSSYNSPLHF.

V gene TRBV27 combines with J gene TRBJ2-2; 9 bases align to TRBD1. The germline CDR1 and CDR2 sequences are MNHEY and SMNVEV (reference sequence). The CDR3 is 13 residues long. The ends lost 5 bases at V and 7 bases at J; junction bases unmatched: 2. The CDR3: CASSTGGHGELFF. The CDR3 DNA follows: TGTGCCAGCAGTACAGGGGGCCACGGGGAGCTGTTTTTT.